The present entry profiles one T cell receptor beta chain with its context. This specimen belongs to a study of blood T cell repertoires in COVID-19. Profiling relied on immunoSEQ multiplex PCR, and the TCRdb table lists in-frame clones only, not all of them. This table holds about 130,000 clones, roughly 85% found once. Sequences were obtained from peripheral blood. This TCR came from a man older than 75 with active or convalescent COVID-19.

The CDR3 sequence: CASSSLIVVLETQYF. The CDR3 nucleotides read TGTGCCAGCAGCTCCCTAATTGTGGTATTGGAGACCCAGTACTTC. V usage is TRBV7-8 and J usage is TRBJ2-5; no definite D call. Germline V gene data show CDR1 as SGHVS and CDR2 as FQNEAQ. V was pared by 4 bases and J by 5 bases, with 17 bases between. CDR3 length: 15 amino acids.